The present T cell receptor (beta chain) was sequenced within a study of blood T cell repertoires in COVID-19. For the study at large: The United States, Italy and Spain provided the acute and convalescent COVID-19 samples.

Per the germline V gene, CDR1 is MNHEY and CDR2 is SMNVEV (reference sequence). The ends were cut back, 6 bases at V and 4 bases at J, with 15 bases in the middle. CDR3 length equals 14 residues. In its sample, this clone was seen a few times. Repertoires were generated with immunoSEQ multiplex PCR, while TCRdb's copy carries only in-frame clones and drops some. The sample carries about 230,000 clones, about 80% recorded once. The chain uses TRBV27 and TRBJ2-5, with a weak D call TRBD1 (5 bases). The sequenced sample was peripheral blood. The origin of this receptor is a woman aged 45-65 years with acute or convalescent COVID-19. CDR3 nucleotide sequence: TGTGCCAGCAGAGGCAACCTGGGGCGAGAGACCCAGTACTTC. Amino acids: CASRGNLGRETQYF.